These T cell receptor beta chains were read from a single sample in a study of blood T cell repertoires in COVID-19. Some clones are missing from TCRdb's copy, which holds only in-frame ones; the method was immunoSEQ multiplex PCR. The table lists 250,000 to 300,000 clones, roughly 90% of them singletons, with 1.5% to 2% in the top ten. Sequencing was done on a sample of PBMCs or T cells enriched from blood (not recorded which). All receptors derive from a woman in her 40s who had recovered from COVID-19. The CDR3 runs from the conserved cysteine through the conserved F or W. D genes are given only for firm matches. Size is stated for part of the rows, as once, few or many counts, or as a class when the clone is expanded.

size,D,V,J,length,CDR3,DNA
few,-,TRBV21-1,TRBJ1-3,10,CASSKEQVYF,TGTGCCAGCAGCAAAGAACAGGTATATTTT
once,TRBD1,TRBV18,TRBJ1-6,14,CASSPTGGNSPLHF,TGTGCCAGCTCACCTACAGGGGGTAATTCACCCCTCCACTTT
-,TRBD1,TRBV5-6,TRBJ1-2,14,CASSPGAGGFGYTF,TGTGCCAGCAGCCCCGGCGCAGGGGGCTTTGGCTACACCTTC
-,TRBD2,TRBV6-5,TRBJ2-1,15,CASSSRTSGRNEQFF,TGTGCCAGCAGTTCAAGGACTAGCGGGAGAAATGAGCAGTTCTTC
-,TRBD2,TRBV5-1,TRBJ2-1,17,CASSPAGRGGSYNEQFF,TGCGCCAGCAGTCCGGCCGGGCGGGGGGGCTCCTACAATGAGCAGTTCTTC
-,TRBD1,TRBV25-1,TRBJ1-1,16,CASSDSAGGVVTEAFF,TGTGCCAGCAGTGATAGTGCAGGGGGCGTCGTCACTGAAGCTTTCTTT
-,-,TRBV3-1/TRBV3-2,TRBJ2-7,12,CASSLHSYEQYF,TGTGCCAGCAGCCTTCACTCCTACGAGCAGTACTTC
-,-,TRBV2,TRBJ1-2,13,CASSEARYYGYTF,TGTGCCAGCAGTGAAGCTAGATACTATGGCTACACCTTC
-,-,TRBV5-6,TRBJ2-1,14,CASSFLGPGIGQLF,TGTGCCAGCAGCTTTTTGGGGCCGGGCATCGGACAGCTCTTC
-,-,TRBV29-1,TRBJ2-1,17,CSVGGGGVIGSYNEQFF,TGCAGCGTTGGAGGGGGTGGGGTCATCGGCTCCTACAATGAGCAGTTCTTC
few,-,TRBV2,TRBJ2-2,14,CASSEGLQTGELFF,TGTGCCAGCAGTGAAGGACTACAAACCGGGGAGCTGTTTTTT